The rows below give T cell receptor beta chains drawn from one sample of a study of tumor-infiltrating lymphocytes in primary liver carcinoma. TCRdb re-derived calls from the multiplex PCR reads in MiXCR, one entry per CDR3 protein. The sample holds about 110,000 distinct CDR3 sequences, 50% to 70% seen once. Sequencing input: liver tumor tissue from sampling region 1. Receptors were obtained from an older woman with primary liver carcinoma and hepatitis B virus infection. Each CDR3 is given with its conserved first and last residue. Fields, in order: CDR3 protein, CDR3 DNA, V gene, J gene, clone size, D gene. A D gene is named only where the DNA matches it firmly. Some rows have no size entry. The others give once, few or many, or a class for an expanded clone.

cdr3_aa: CAILTPAGELFF; cdr3_nt: TGTGCCATATTGACGCCTGCCGGGGAGCTGTTTTTT; v_call: TRBV6-2/TRBV6-3; j_call: TRBJ2-2; clone_size: NA; d_call: NA
cdr3_aa: CASSLMASSEDTQYF; cdr3_nt: TGTGCCAGCAGCTTAATGGCTAGCTCCGAGGATACGCAGTATTTT; v_call: TRBV7-9; j_call: TRBJ2-3; clone_size: NA; d_call: NA
cdr3_aa: CNARDATSGSITDTQYF; cdr3_nt: TGTAATGCTAGAGATGCGACTAGCGGGAGTATAACAGATACGCAGTATTTT; v_call: TRBV20-1; j_call: TRBJ2-3; clone_size: NA; d_call: TRBD2
cdr3_aa: CTSGQVATSGSGTRYF; cdr3_nt: TGTACCAGCGGCCAGGTCGCGACTAGCGGGTCCGGGACCCGGTATTTC; v_call: TRBV11-2; j_call: TRBJ2-5; clone_size: NA; d_call: TRBD2
cdr3_aa: CASSLDRETDTQYF; cdr3_nt: TGTGCCAGCAGCTTAGATCGAGAGACAGATACGCAGTATTTT; v_call: TRBV11-2; j_call: TRBJ2-3; clone_size: medium-sized; d_call: NA
cdr3_aa: CSARDRPGPSALHF; cdr3_nt: TGCAGTGCTAGAGATCGCCCTGGCCCGTCGGCCCTCCACTTT; v_call: TRBV20-1; j_call: TRBJ1-6; clone_size: NA; d_call: NA
cdr3_aa: CASSSLAGEGTGELFF; cdr3_nt: TGTGCCAGCAGCTCCTTAGCGGGAGAAGGTACCGGGGAGCTGTTTTTT; v_call: TRBV7-8; j_call: TRBJ2-2; clone_size: NA; d_call: TRBD2
cdr3_aa: CASSPLGGGISPGATYNEQFF; cdr3_nt: TGTGCCAGCAGTCCTCTAGGAGGGGGGATATCACCGGGAGCGACCTACAATGAGCAGTTCTTC; v_call: TRBV11-1; j_call: TRBJ2-1; clone_size: many; d_call: NA
cdr3_aa: CTSSKGGSVSMRFF; cdr3_nt: TGTACCAGCAGCAAAGGGGGGAGTGTTAGTATGCGTTTTTTT; v_call: TRBV12-3/TRBV12-4; j_call: TRBJ2-2; clone_size: NA; d_call: NA
cdr3_aa: CASSNRDRDQPQHF; cdr3_nt: TGTGCCAGCAGTAACCGGGACAGGGATCAGCCCCAGCATTTT; v_call: TRBV2; j_call: TRBJ1-5; clone_size: few; d_call: TRBD1
cdr3_aa: CASTRGTGTRDTDTQYF; cdr3_nt: TGTGCCAGCACCCGGGGGACCGGGACGCGCGACACAGATACGCAGTATTTT; v_call: TRBV11-2; j_call: TRBJ2-3; clone_size: many; d_call: NA
cdr3_aa: CASSATGAGANVLTF; cdr3_nt: TGTGCCAGCAGTGCGACAGGGGCTGGGGCCAACGTCCTGACTTTC; v_call: TRBV12-3/TRBV12-4; j_call: TRBJ2-6; clone_size: many; d_call: TRBD1
cdr3_aa: CAWTGHGTSAYNEQFF; cdr3_nt: TGTGCCTGGACCGGCCACGGGACTAGCGCCTACAATGAGCAGTTCTTC; v_call: TRBV30; j_call: TRBJ2-1; clone_size: many; d_call: TRBD2
cdr3_aa: CASSLDREDGYTF; cdr3_nt: TGTGCCAGCAGCCTAGACAGGGAAGATGGCTACACCTTC; v_call: TRBV6-5; j_call: TRBJ1-2; clone_size: many; d_call: TRBD1
cdr3_aa: CASSVRDRDIQYF; cdr3_nt: TGTGCCAGCAGCGTCCGGGACAGAGATATACAGTATTTT; v_call: TRBV11-3; j_call: TRBJ2-3; clone_size: once; d_call: TRBD1
cdr3_aa: CASSFTSSISYF; cdr3_nt: TGTGCCAGCAGCTTCACTTCGTCTATCTCGTACTTC; v_call: TRBV7-9; j_call: TRBJ2-5; clone_size: few; d_call: NA
cdr3_aa: CASSPLPFSGRGYEQYF; cdr3_nt: TGTGCCAGCAGCCCCCTTCCCTTTAGCGGGAGGGGTTACGAGCAGTACTTC; v_call: TRBV7-9; j_call: TRBJ2-7; clone_size: few; d_call: TRBD2
cdr3_aa: CASSLARNTYEQYF; cdr3_nt: TGTGCCAGCAGCTTAGCGAGGAATACCTACGAGCAGTACTTC; v_call: TRBV7-8; j_call: TRBJ2-7; clone_size: many; d_call: NA
cdr3_aa: CASSSGSGDQSQHF; cdr3_nt: TGTGCCAGCAGTTCTGGGTCGGGGGATCAGTCCCAGCATTTT; v_call: TRBV12-3/TRBV12-4; j_call: TRBJ1-5; clone_size: NA; d_call: NA
cdr3_aa: CASNPWGAAYEQYF; cdr3_nt: TGTGCCAGCAATCCTTGGGGGGCAGCCTACGAGCAGTACTTC; v_call: TRBV28; j_call: TRBJ2-7; clone_size: NA; d_call: NA
cdr3_aa: CASSLGGARGEQFF; cdr3_nt: TGTGCCAGCAGCTTAGGCGGTGCTCGCGGTGAGCAGTTCTTC; v_call: TRBV7-9; j_call: TRBJ2-1; clone_size: few; d_call: NA
cdr3_aa: CASRGTGQNTEAFF; cdr3_nt: TGTGCCAGCAGGGGAACAGGGCAGAACACTGAAGCTTTCTTT; v_call: TRBV6-1; j_call: TRBJ1-1; clone_size: few; d_call: NA
cdr3_aa: CASRTGPEAFF; cdr3_nt: TGTGCCAGCAGGACGGGACCTGAAGCTTTCTTT; v_call: TRBV28; j_call: TRBJ1-1; clone_size: NA; d_call: NA
cdr3_aa: CASSISRQVGQPQHF; cdr3_nt: TGTGCAAGCAGCATATCGAGACAAGTTGGCCAGCCCCAGCATTTT; v_call: TRBV7-8; j_call: TRBJ1-5; clone_size: NA; d_call: NA
cdr3_aa: CASSLNPNQPQHF; cdr3_nt: TGTGCCAGCAGCCTTAACCCTAATCAGCCCCAGCATTTT; v_call: TRBV11-2; j_call: TRBJ1-5; clone_size: NA; d_call: NA
cdr3_aa: CASSSRASVRAGAYNEQLF; cdr3_nt: TGTGCCAGCAGCTCAAGGGCTAGCGTGAGGGCCGGGGCATACAATGAGCAGCTCTTC; v_call: TRBV11-2; j_call: TRBJ2-1; clone_size: NA; d_call: NA
cdr3_aa: CASSRDHPTDTQYF; cdr3_nt: TGTGCCAGCAGTCGGGACCACCCCACAGATACGCAGTATTTT; v_call: TRBV6-1; j_call: TRBJ2-3; clone_size: many; d_call: NA
cdr3_aa: CASSPSRGSYEQYF; cdr3_nt: TGTGCCAGCTCACCAAGCAGGGGCTCCTACGAGCAGTACTTC; v_call: TRBV18; j_call: TRBJ2-7; clone_size: NA; d_call: NA
cdr3_aa: CASGLEPLSALLF; cdr3_nt: TGTGCCAGCGGATTAGAGCCTTTGTCGGCACTGCTTTTT; v_call: TRBV11-2; j_call: TRBJ1-4; clone_size: NA; d_call: NA
cdr3_aa: CVSSRRLAGGPGDERFF; cdr3_nt: TGTGTAAGCAGCAGGAGACTAGCGGGAGGGCCGGGGGATGAGCGGTTCTTC; v_call: TRBV11-2; j_call: TRBJ2-1; clone_size: NA; d_call: TRBD2
cdr3_aa: CASNSVRTRGSPLHF; cdr3_nt: TGTGCCAGTAACTCCGTCAGGACACGGGGATCACCCCTCCACTTT; v_call: TRBV11-2; j_call: TRBJ1-6; clone_size: NA; d_call: NA
cdr3_aa: CASSYSTYRTPQETQYF; cdr3_nt: TGCGCCAGCAGTTACTCGACTTACAGGACTCCCCAAGAGACCCAGTACTTC; v_call: TRBV6-6; j_call: TRBJ2-5; clone_size: NA; d_call: NA
cdr3_aa: CASRLAQDRAYF; cdr3_nt: TGTGCCAGCAGACTCGCGCAGGACAGGGCGTACTTC; v_call: TRBV12-3/TRBV12-4; j_call: TRBJ2-5; clone_size: many; d_call: TRBD1
cdr3_aa: CASSSGTSGIGEAQYF; cdr3_nt: TGTGCCAGCAGCTCCGGGACTAGCGGGATTGGGGAGGCCCAGTACTTC; v_call: TRBV7-9; j_call: TRBJ2-5; clone_size: NA; d_call: TRBD2
cdr3_aa: CASSFWDLGGTYEQYF; cdr3_nt: TGTGCCAGCAGTTTTTGGGACTTGGGGGGTACCTACGAGCAGTACTTC; v_call: TRBV12-3/TRBV12-4; j_call: TRBJ2-7; clone_size: many; d_call: NA
cdr3_aa: CASSPTSGSIAKNIQYF; cdr3_nt: TGCGCCAGCAGCCCGACTAGCGGGAGTATTGCCAAAAACATTCAGTACTTC; v_call: TRBV5-1; j_call: TRBJ2-4; clone_size: many; d_call: TRBD2
cdr3_aa: CASSLGRGDTEAFF; cdr3_nt: TGTGCCAGCAGTTTGGGCAGGGGGGACACTGAAGCTTTCTTT; v_call: TRBV28; j_call: TRBJ1-1; clone_size: NA; d_call: TRBD1
cdr3_aa: CVSSPRTSGRGTGELFF; cdr3_nt: TGTGTCAGCAGCCCCAGGACTAGCGGGAGAGGGACCGGGGAGCTGTTTTTT; v_call: TRBV11-2; j_call: TRBJ2-2; clone_size: NA; d_call: TRBD2
cdr3_aa: CVSSYAGDNENIQYF; cdr3_nt: TGTGTCAGCAGCTATGCGGGAGACAACGAAAACATTCAGTACTTC; v_call: TRBV5-4; j_call: TRBJ2-4; clone_size: NA; d_call: TRBD2
cdr3_aa: CASSVSGQVNQPQHF; cdr3_nt: TGTGCCAGCAGCGTTTCGGGGCAAGTCAATCAGCCCCAGCATTTT; v_call: TRBV9; j_call: TRBJ1-5; clone_size: NA; d_call: NA
cdr3_aa: CASSSGGSGTGELFF; cdr3_nt: TGCGCCAGCAGCTCAGGAGGGAGTGGCACCGGGGAGCTGTTTTTT; v_call: TRBV5-1; j_call: TRBJ2-2; clone_size: NA; d_call: NA
cdr3_aa: CASSPFLGGTYGYTF; cdr3_nt: TGCGCCAGCAGCCCCTTCCTGGGGGGCACCTATGGCTACACCTTC; v_call: TRBV5-1; j_call: TRBJ1-2; clone_size: few; d_call: NA
cdr3_aa: CASSATSRDQHNEQFF; cdr3_nt: TGTGCCAGCAGCGCGACTAGCAGAGACCAACACAATGAGCAGTTCTTC; v_call: TRBV11-3; j_call: TRBJ2-1; clone_size: NA; d_call: TRBD2
cdr3_aa: CASGLAPTGTSLGNGQFF; cdr3_nt: TGTGCTAGTGGTTTGGCCCCAACCGGGACTAGCTTGGGAAATGGGCAGTTCTTC; v_call: TRBV12-5; j_call: TRBJ2-1; clone_size: NA; d_call: TRBD2
cdr3_aa: CAISRGTSGRTAYEQYF; cdr3_nt: TGTGCCATCAGCAGGGGGACTAGCGGGAGGACGGCCTACGAGCAGTACTTC; v_call: TRBV10-3; j_call: TRBJ2-7; clone_size: many; d_call: TRBD2
cdr3_aa: CASRGYPYNSPPYF; cdr3_nt: TGTGCCAGTCGGGGGTATCCATATAATTCACCCCCCTACTTT; v_call: TRBV12-3/TRBV12-4; j_call: TRBJ1-6; clone_size: NA; d_call: NA
cdr3_aa: CSVRTSQLSGGQYF; cdr3_nt: TGCAGCGTCAGGACCTCGCAATTATCGGGGGGGCAGTATTTT; v_call: TRBV29-1; j_call: TRBJ2-3; clone_size: NA; d_call: TRBD2
cdr3_aa: CASSYGTRDGYIF; cdr3_nt: TGTGCCAGCAGTTATGGAACGCGCGATGGCTACATCTTC; v_call: TRBV6-5; j_call: TRBJ1-2; clone_size: NA; d_call: NA
cdr3_aa: CASSPRQGGSEAFF; cdr3_nt: TGCGCTAGCAGCCCGCGACAGGGAGGTTCTGAAGCTTTCTTT; v_call: TRBV4-1; j_call: TRBJ1-1; clone_size: NA; d_call: TRBD1
cdr3_aa: CASSPGQFWTSSGANVLTF; cdr3_nt: TGTGCCAGCAGCCCGGGACAGTTCTGGACTAGCTCTGGGGCCAACGTCCTGACTTTC; v_call: TRBV11-2; j_call: TRBJ2-6; clone_size: medium-sized; d_call: NA
cdr3_aa: CASSLEGGDYEQYF; cdr3_nt: TGTGCCAGCAGCTTAGAAGGCGGTGATTACGAGCAGTACTTC; v_call: TRBV7-8; j_call: TRBJ2-7; clone_size: NA; d_call: NA
cdr3_aa: CASDRGVGDTQYF; cdr3_nt: TGTGCCTCAGACAGGGGAGTAGGAGATACGCAGTATTTT; v_call: TRBV30; j_call: TRBJ2-3; clone_size: NA; d_call: TRBD1
cdr3_aa: CASSGNTGLQETQYF; cdr3_nt: TGCGCCAGCAGCGGAAATACAGGGCTCCAAGAGACCCAGTACTTC; v_call: TRBV5-1; j_call: TRBJ2-5; clone_size: NA; d_call: NA
cdr3_aa: CASSYSAGNTEAFF; cdr3_nt: TGTGCCAGCAGTTACTCGGCCGGAAACACTGAAGCTTTCTTT; v_call: TRBV6-5; j_call: TRBJ1-1; clone_size: NA; d_call: NA
cdr3_aa: CSVTKPTRNEQFF; cdr3_nt: TGCAGCGTTACAAAACCAACACGGAATGAGCAGTTCTTC; v_call: TRBV29-1; j_call: TRBJ2-1; clone_size: NA; d_call: NA